Below, 18 T cell receptor beta chains from the same sample are listed, as sequenced in a study of preoperative IRX-2 immunotherapy in early breast cancer. Produced via immunoSEQ multiplex PCR; TCRdb's table is partial and in-frame only. This sample has about 26,000 clones, with 80% to 90% found just once. Treatment given: preoperative locoregional IRX-2 cytokine immunotherapy. The specimen was lymph node tissue, collected after IRX-2 immunotherapy. Receptors were obtained from a human donor with breast cancer.

The chain uses TRBV6-4 and TRBJ1-4; 8 bases map to TRBD1. Germline values: CDR1 MRHNA, CDR2 SNTAGT. The CDR3 sequence is 15 residues long. V shed 5 bases, J shed 8 bases, and the junction held 10 bases outside the gene matches. CDR3 nucleotides: TGTGCCAGCAGTTCCATCAGGGGGCTGAAAGAAAAACTGTTTTTT. It codes for CASSSIRGLKEKLFF.

V usage is TRBV18 and J usage is TRBJ1-3, with unresolved D. The V end was cut by 3 bases, the J end by 7 bases, with 10 bases between. Looked up from germline, CDR1 is KGHSH and CDR2 is LQKENI. CDR3 length: 13 residues. The CDR3 nucleotides read TGTGCCAGCTCACCCGCCTCATATAACACCATATATTTT. This encodes CASSPASYNTIYF.

This clone was observed once. The chain employs TRBV6-8 and TRBJ1-1; D not certain. Germline V gene sequence: CDR1 MNHGY, CDR2 SAAAGT. The CDR3 length is 13 residues. With 5 bases removed from V and 6 bases from J, the gap between germline ends came to 13 bases. CDR3: CASSVAVYAEAFF. DNA of the CDR3: TGTGCCAGCAGTGTAGCAGTTTACGCTGAAGCTTTCTTT.

The chain carries TRBV14 and TRBJ1-1; TRBD1 aligns across 8 bases. Germline V lookup: CDR1 SGHDN, CDR2 FVKESK. Trimming took 7 bases from V and 4 from J; bases not matched to a gene: 8. The CDR3 contains 14 residues. The CDR3 loop reads CASNLMDRATEAFF. CDR3 nucleotides: TGTGCCAGCAACCTCATGGACAGGGCCACTGAAGCTTTCTTT. The variable domain in full, with the rest retrieved from reference TRBV14 and TRBJ1-1, is EAGVTQFPSHSVIEKGQTVTLRCDPISGHDNLYWYRRVMGKEIKFLLHFVKESKQDESGMPNNRFLAERTGGTYSTLKVQPAELEDSGVYFCASNLMDRATEAFFGQGTRLTVV.

This clone was seen once. This CDR3 is CASSEVDGGNQPQHF. CDR3 sequence (DNA): TGTGCCAGCAGTGAAGTTGACGGTGGGAATCAGCCCCAGCATTTT. The chain links TRBV6-4 to TRBJ1-5, with D unclear. Trimming removed 3 bases from V and 4 bases from J, with 13 bases in between. CDR3 size: 15 residues. Germline V gene data show CDR1 as MRHNA and CDR2 as SNTAGT.

The gene calls are TRBV28 and TRBJ1-6; 8 bases are shared with TRBD1. The V gene end was trimmed by 4 bases and the J gene end by 9 bases; junction bases not matched to a gene: 8. Germline loops: CDR1 MDHEN, CDR2 SYDVKM. There are 15 residues in the CDR3. The DNA of the CDR3 is TGTGCCAGCAGTTCAGCGGGACAGGACTTTTCACCCCTCCACTTT. This translates into CASSSAGQDFSPLHF.

This clone was seen only a few times. The gene calls are TRBV15 and TRBJ2-5, with 9 bases lining up with TRBD2. The trim removed 0 bases at V and 3 bases at J, leaving 8 bases unmatched. Germline CDR1 LNHNV, CDR2 YYDKDF (reference sequence). The CDR3 loop spans 17 amino acids. This CDR3 is CATSRDWEAGGKETQYF. DNA of the CDR3: TGTGCCACCAGCAGAGATTGGGAAGCGGGGGGTAAAGAGACCCAGTACTTC.

The chain has TRBV11-3 and TRBJ2-2; D is uncertain. The CDR3 totals 14 residues. Germline values: CDR1 SGHNT, CDR2 YENEEA. V lost 6 bases to trimming and J lost 1 base, with 9 bases between them. DNA of the CDR3: TGTGCCAGCAGAAGGGCAGGGAACACCGGGGAGCTGTTTTTT. Protein product: CASRRAGNTGELFF.

The table lists this clone with a count of one. The chain joins TRBV19 to TRBJ2-3; 7 bases map to TRBD2. Losses at the gene ends were 3 bases for V and 3 bases for J; bases not matched to a gene: 3. The CDR3 spans 14 residues. The germline V gene encodes CDR1 LNHDA and CDR2 SQIVND (reference sequence). This chain's CDR3 is CASSIIGGTDTQYF. The CDR3 DNA is TGTGCCAGTAGTATCATCGGGGGGACAGATACGCAGTATTTT.

In its sample, this clone was seen once. The rearrangement links TRBV9 to TRBJ2-3; TRBD2 matches at 7 bases. Trimming cost V 7 bases and J 1 base; bases outside gene matches: 9. The CDR3 totals 15 residues. In germline, CDR1 is SGDLS, CDR2 YYNGEE. The CDR3 DNA reads as TGTGCCAGCGGGGAAGCGGGGCTCCGCACAGATACGCAGTATTTT. This encodes CASGEAGLRTDTQYF.

The J gene is TRBJ1-1, the V gene TRBV6-8, with D maybe TRBD1 (6 bases). The V end lost 5 bases, the J end lost 7 bases, and 14 bases lay between the germline ends. Per the germline V gene, CDR1 is MNHGY and CDR2 is SAAAGT. The CDR3 runs to 13 residues. CDR3 sequence reads: CASSGSGAFEAFF. The DNA for the CDR3 is TGTGCCAGCAGTGGTTCAGGGGCCTTTGAAGCTTTCTTT.

The CDR3 loop reads CASSPRNPRTVNTGELFF. In DNA, the CDR3 is TGTGCCAGCTCACCAAGGAATCCTAGGACGGTGAACACCGGGGAGCTGTTTTTT. V usage is TRBV18 and J usage is TRBJ2-2, with D unresolved. V gave up 2 bases and J gave up 1 base, with 17 bases separating them. CDR1 is KGHSH, CDR2 LQKENI, per germline. The CDR3 has 18 residues.

The V and J genes are TRBV7-5 and TRBJ2-5; the table's D call of TRBD1 was not tested on the DNA. TRBV7-5 represents a pseudogene. This CDR3 contains 14 residues. CDR3 in amino acids: CASTSDRGQETQYF. DNA for the CDR3: TGTGCCAGCACTTCAGACAGGGGGCAAGAGACCCAGTACTTC.

CDR3 sequence reads: CASSDMIFSNQPQHF. The CDR3 DNA sequence: TGTGCCAGCAGTGACATGATATTTAGCAATCAGCCCCAGCATTTT. V and J are TRBV6-8 and TRBJ1-5, with D unclear. CDR1 is MNHGY and CDR2 is SAAAGT in the germline V gene. Trimming pared 5 bases from V and 0 bases from J, leaving 11 bases between. The CDR3 contains 15 residues.

As to this clone: Mismatch with germline at one junction end may stem from a read error. The V gene is TRBV6-8, the J gene TRBJ1-5; the D gene is possibly TRBD1 (5 bases). The length of the CDR3 is 14 residues. Germline lookup yields CDR1 MNHGY and CDR2 SAAAGT. The CDR3 DNA follows: TGTGCCATCAGTTCGGGGGGTCATAATCAGCCCCAGCATTTT. Residues: CAISSGGHNQPQHF.

This chain uses TRBV18 with TRBJ1-1, with 7 bases lining up with TRBD1. V lost 2 bases and J lost 5; bases outside the gene matches: 5. Per the germline V gene, CDR1 is KGHSH and CDR2 is LQKENI. This CDR3 is 14 amino acids long. Here the CDR3 reads CASSPTTGWTEAFF. CDR3 in DNA: TGTGCCAGCTCACCAACGACAGGGTGGACTGAAGCTTTCTTT.

The chain is built from TRBV19 and TRBJ2-3; TRBD1 matches 7 bases. V gave up 6 bases and J gave up 2 bases; unmatched junction bases: 5. CDR3 length: 14 amino acids. Germline V CDR1 and CDR2: LNHDA, SQIVND (reference sequence). The CDR3 sequence is CASSPTGYTDTQYF. The CDR3 DNA sequence: TGTGCCAGTAGCCCGACAGGGTACACAGATACGCAGTATTTT.

There are a few counts of this clone. This chain uses TRBV29-1 with TRBJ2-4; D remains ambiguous. Trimming removed 4 bases at V and 1 base at J, with 8 bases between. Germline CDR1 and CDR2: SQVTM and ANQGSEA. The CDR3 length is 13 residues. The CDR3, as DNA: TGCAGCGTTGTCGACCCGGCCAAAAACATTCAGTACTTC. Protein sequence: CSVVDPAKNIQYF.